This entry is about one TCR beta chain. Researchers barred patients who had uncontrolled infection, other autoimmune disease, pregnancy or lactation. This record comes from a study of T cells in Graves' hyperthyroidism and ophthalmopathy. RNA transcripts served as the template for amplifying TCR beta CDR3 regions. TCR CDR3 underwent first-round RT-PCR with the HTBI primer set. From the multiplex PCR reads, TCRdb called clonotypes with MiXCR, one entry per CDR3 protein. The repertoire holds 250,000 to 300,000 distinct CDR3 sequences, with less than 20% as singletons. This CDR3 has 15 amino acids. V was trimmed by 2 bases and J by 1 base, leaving 10 bases between them. The germline V gene encodes CDR1 SGHTA and CDR2 FQGTGA.

Sequenced: blood. The receptor was derived from a man between 50 and 59 years old with Graves' ophthalmopathy. The rearrangement uses TRBV7-3 and TRBJ2-3; tentatively, D is TRBD2 (6 bases). CDR3 loop: CASSLLASRTDTQYF. As DNA, the CDR3 is TGTGCCAGCAGCTTACTAGCGTCCCGCACAGATACGCAGTATTTT.